The T cell receptor beta chain described here comes from a study of blood T cell repertoires in COVID-19. What the recovered Cohort 3 donors had was two negative PCRs, clearance, or symptom resolution. Authors' processing steps: Reference gene primers were amplified, and this amplification served to estimate nucleated cell counts. Clones were sequenced by immunoSEQ multiplex PCR, and TCRdb holds only the in-frame ones, with some missing. D and trimming were read from the DNA, whereas the V and J calls and clone size are those reported in that table. Of more than 400,000 clones listed, roughly 87% were seen once; the top ten hold 0.7%. The germline V gene has CDR1 MNHEY and CDR2 SMNVEV (reference sequence). The V and J ends lost 4 bases and 6 bases, in that order; junction bases with no gene match: 13. This CDR3 spans 17 amino acids.

Input material: PBMCs or T cells enriched from blood (not recorded which). V and J are TRBV27 and TRBJ2-2; 8 nucleotides align to TRBD1. This clonotype originated in a woman aged 18 to 35 who had recovered from COVID-19. The CDR3 reads CASSSASRGRWAGELFF. CDR3 in DNA: TGTGCCAGCAGTTCAGCCTCCAGGGGGCGCTGGGCCGGGGAGCTGTTTTTT.